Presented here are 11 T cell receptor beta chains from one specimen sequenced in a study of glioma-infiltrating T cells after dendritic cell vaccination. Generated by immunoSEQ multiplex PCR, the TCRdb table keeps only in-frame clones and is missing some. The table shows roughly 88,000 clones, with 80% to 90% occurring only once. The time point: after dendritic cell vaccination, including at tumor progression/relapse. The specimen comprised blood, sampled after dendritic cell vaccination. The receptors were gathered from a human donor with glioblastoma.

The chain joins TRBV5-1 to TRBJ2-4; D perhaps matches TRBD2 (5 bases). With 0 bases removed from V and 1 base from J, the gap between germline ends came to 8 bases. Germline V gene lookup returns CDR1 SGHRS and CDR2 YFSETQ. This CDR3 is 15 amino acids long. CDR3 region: CASSLVSGAKNIQYF. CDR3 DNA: TGCGCCAGCAGCTTGGTTTCGGGGGCCAAAAACATTCAGTACTTC.

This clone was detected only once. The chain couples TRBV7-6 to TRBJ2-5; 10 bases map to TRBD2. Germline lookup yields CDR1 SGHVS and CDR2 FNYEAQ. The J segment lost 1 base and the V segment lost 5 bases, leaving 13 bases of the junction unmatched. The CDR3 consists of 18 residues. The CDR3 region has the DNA TGTGCCAGCAGCCGCGGTACTAGCGGGAAAGGGGGCCAAGAGACCCAGTACTTC. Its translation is CASSRGTSGKGGQETQYF.

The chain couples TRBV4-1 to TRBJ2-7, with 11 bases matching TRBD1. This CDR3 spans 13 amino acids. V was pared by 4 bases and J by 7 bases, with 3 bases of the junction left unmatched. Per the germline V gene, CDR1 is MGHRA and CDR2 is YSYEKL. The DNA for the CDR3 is TGCGCCAGCAGCCGCGGGACAGGGGGAGAGCAGTACTTC. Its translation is CASSRGTGGEQYF.

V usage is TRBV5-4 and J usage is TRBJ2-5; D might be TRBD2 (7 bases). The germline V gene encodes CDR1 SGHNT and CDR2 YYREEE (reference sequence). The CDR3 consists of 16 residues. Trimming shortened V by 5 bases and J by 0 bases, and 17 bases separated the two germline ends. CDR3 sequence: CASRGGGSQYQETQYF. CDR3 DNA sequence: TGTGCCAGCAGGGGAGGGGGGAGTCAGTACCAAGAGACCCAGTACTTC.

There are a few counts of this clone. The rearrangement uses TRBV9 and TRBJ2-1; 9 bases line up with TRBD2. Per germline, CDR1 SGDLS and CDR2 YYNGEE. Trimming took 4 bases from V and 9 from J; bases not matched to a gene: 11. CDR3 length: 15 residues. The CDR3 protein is CASSPPQGLALEQFF. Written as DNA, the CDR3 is TGTGCCAGCAGCCCTCCCCAAGGACTAGCGCTTGAGCAGTTCTTC.

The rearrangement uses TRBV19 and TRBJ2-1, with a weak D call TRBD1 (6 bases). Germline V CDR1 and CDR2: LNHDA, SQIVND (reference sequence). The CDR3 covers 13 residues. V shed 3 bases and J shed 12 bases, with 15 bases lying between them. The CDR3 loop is CASSISLGQRQFF. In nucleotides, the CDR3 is TGTGCCAGTAGTATTAGTCTAGGACAGAGGCAGTTCTTC. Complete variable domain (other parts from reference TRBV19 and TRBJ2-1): DGGITQSPKYLFRKEGQNVTLSCEQNLNHDAMYWYRQDPGQGLRLIYYSQIVNDFQKGDIAEGYSVSREKKESFPLTVTSAQKNPTAFYLCASSISLGQRQFFGPGTRLTVL.

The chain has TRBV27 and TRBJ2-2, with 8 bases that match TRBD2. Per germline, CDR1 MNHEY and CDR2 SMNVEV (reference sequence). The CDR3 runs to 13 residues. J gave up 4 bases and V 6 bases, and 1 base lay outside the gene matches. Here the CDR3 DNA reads TGTGCCAGCAGCCGGGGGGGCACCGGGGAGCTGTTTTTT. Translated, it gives CASSRGGTGELFF.

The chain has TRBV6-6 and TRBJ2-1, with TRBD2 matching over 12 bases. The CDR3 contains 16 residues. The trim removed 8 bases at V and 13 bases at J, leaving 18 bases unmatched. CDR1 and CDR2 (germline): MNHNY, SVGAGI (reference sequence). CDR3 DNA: TGTGCCAGCTCCTCCGCCGAGGCTAGCGGGGGGGCCTTCCAGTTCTTC. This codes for CASSSAEASGGAFQFF.

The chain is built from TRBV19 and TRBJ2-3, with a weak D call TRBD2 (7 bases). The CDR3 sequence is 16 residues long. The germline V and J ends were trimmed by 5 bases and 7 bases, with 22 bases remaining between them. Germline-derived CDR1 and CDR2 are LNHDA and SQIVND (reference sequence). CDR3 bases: TGTGCCAGTAGTCCAGTAGAGGGGGGGGCCAGGAATACGCAGTATTTT. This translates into CASSPVEGGARNTQYF. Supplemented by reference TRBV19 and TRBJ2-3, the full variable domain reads DGGITQSPKYLFRKEGQNVTLSCEQNLNHDAMYWYRQDPGQGLRLIYYSQIVNDFQKGDIAEGYSVSREKKESFPLTVTSAQKNPTAFYLCASSPVEGGARNTQYFGPGTRLTVL.

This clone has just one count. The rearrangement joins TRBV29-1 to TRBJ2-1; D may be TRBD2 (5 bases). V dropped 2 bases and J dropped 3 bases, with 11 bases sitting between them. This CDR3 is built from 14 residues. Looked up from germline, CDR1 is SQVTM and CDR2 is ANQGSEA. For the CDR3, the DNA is TGCAGCGTTGAATACCCCCGGGACTACAATGAGCAGTTCTTC. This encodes CSVEYPRDYNEQFF.

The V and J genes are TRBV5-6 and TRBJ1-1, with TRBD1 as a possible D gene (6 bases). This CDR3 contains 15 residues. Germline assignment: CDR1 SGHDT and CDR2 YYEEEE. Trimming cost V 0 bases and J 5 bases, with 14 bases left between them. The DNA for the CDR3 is TGTGCCAGCAGCTTGGTAGAAGGGGGGGGGACTGAAGCTTTCTTT. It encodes CASSLVEGGGTEAFF.